The T cell receptor (beta chain) under discussion was sequenced for a study of shared clonotypes between healthy human individuals. This table comes from immunoSEQ multiplex PCR, and its TCRdb copy is limited to in-frame clones, with some not included. The sample consists of more than 2,000,000 clones, more than 80% of them appearing once. The TCR originated in a young man in good health. Some clones in this sample may be carry-over from other donors' samples. The sample was naive CD4+ T cells from PBMCs. Documented subset: CD45RA+ positively selected.

CDR3 sequence (DNA): TGTGCCAGCAATGTGGAATCCCTGAACACTGAAGCTTTCTTT. It translates to CASNVESLNTEAFF. The chain joins TRBV2 to TRBJ1-1; D not certain. Germline CDR1 is SNHLY and CDR2 is FYNNEI. V was cut by 7 bases and J by 0 bases, with 12 bases left in between. The CDR3 length is 14 residues.